At least ten counts were recorded for the clone carrying this T cell receptor beta chain. Its cognate antigen is unknown. Researchers defined stable Graves' hyperthyroidism as no ophthalmopathy progression within 18 months. In patients aged 18 to 65, hyperthyroidism was newly diagnosed, with duration under 2 months. Authors of the study amplified TCR beta CDR3 regions from RNA transcripts. The HTBI set primed first-round TCR CDR3 RT-PCR. TCRdb processed the multiplex PCR reads anew with MiXCR; each CDR3 protein has one entry. The sample consists of about 620,000 distinct CDR3 sequences, about 17% of them appearing once. The entry originates in a study of T cells in Graves' hyperthyroidism and ophthalmopathy. Study-wide results and limits: Blood samples included most of the expanded thyroid clonotypes exceeding 0.001.

The CDR3 length is 12 residues. V lost 4 bases and J lost 2, with 8 bases in between. CDR1 SQVTM and CDR2 ANQGSEA come from the germline V gene. This TCR was recovered from a woman in her 30s with Graves' hyperthyroidism. V usage is TRBV29-1 and J usage is TRBJ1-1, with D maybe TRBD1 (5 bases). The sample consisted of blood. CDR3 protein: CSVGQFNTEAFF. CDR3 DNA sequence: TGCAGCGTTGGACAGTTTAACACTGAAGCTTTCTTT.